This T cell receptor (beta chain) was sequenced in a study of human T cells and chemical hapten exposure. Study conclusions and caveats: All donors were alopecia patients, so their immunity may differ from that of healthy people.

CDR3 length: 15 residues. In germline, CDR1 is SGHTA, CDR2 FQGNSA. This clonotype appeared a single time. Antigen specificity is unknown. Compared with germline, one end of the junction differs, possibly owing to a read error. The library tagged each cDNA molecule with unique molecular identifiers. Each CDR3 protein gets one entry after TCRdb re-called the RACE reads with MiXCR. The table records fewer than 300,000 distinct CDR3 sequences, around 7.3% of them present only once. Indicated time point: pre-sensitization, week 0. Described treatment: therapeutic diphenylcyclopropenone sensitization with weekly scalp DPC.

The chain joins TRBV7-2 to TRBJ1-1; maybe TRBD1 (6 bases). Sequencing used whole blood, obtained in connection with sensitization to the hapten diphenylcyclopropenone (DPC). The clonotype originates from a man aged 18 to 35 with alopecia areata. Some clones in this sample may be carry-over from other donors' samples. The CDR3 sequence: CVSSLLTGTFTEAFF. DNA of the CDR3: TGTGTCAGCAGCTTACTGACAGGAACGTTCACTGAAGCTTTCTTT.